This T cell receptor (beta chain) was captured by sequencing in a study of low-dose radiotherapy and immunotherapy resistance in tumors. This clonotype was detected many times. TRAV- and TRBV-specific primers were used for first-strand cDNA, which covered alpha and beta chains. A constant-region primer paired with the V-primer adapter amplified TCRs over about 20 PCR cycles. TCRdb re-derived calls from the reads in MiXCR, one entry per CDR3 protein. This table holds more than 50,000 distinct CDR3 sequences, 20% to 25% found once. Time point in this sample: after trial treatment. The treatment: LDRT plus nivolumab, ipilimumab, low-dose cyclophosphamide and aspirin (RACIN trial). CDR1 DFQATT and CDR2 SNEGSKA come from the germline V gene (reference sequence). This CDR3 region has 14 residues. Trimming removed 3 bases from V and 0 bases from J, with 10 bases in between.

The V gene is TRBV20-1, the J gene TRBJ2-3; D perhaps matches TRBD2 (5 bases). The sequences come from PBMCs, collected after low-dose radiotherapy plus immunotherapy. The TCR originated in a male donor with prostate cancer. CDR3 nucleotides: TGCAGTGCTAGCCTAGCCGGTAGCACAGATACGCAGTATTTT. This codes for CSASLAGSTDTQYF.